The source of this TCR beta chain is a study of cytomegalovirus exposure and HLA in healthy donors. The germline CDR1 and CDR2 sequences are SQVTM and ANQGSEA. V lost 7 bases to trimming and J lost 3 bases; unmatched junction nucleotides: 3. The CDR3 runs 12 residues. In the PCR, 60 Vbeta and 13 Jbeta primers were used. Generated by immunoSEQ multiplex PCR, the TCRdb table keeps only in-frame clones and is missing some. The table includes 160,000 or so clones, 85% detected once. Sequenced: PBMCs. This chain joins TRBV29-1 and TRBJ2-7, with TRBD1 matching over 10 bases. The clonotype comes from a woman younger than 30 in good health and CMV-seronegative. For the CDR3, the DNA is TGCAGCGCGGGGACAGGGGACTACGAGCAGTACTTC. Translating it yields CSAGTGDYEQYF.